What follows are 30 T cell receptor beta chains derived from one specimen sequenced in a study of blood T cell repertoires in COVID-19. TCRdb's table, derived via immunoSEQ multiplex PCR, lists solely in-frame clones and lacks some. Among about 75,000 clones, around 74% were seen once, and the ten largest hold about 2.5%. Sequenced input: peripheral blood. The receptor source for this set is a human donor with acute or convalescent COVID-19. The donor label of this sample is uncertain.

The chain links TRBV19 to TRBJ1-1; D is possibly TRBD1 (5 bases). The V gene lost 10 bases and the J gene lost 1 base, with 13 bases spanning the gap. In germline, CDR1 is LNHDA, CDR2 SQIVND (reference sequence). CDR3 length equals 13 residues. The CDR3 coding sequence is TGTGCCACTACCGCTACAGGGAACACTGAAGCTTTCTTT. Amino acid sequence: CATTATGNTEAFF.

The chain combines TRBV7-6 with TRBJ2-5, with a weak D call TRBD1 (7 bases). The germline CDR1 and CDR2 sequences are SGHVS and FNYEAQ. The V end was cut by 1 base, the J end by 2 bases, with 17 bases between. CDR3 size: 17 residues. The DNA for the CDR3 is TGTGCCAGCAGCTTAGGGTTGTCAGGGGGAGGACAAGAGACCCAGTACTTC. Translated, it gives CASSLGLSGGGQETQYF.

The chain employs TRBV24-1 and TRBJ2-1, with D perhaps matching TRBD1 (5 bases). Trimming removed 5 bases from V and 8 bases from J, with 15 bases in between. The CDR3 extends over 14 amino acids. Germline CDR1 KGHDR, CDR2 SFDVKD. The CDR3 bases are TGTGCCACCAGTGTGGCAGGGATATTCGATGAGCAGTTCTTC. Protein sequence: CATSVAGIFDEQFF.

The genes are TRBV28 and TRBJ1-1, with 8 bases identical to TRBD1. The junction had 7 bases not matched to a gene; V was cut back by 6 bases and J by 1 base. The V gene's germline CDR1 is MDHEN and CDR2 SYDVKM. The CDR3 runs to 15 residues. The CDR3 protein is CASRTYRGTNTEAFF. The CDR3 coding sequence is TGTGCCAGCAGGACTTACAGGGGGACGAACACTGAAGCTTTCTTT.

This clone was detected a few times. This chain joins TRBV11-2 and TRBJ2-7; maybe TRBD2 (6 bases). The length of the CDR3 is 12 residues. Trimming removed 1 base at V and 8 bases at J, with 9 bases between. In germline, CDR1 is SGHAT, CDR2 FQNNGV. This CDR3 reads CASSLAGGKQYF. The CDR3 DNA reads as TGTGCCAGCAGCTTAGCCGGGGGTAAGCAGTACTTC.

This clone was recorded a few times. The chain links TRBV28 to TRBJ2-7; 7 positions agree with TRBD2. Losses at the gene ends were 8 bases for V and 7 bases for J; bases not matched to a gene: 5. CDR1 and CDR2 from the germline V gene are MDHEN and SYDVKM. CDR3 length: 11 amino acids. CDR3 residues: CASRSGREQYF. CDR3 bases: TGTGCCAGCCGATCCGGGAGGGAGCAGTACTTC.

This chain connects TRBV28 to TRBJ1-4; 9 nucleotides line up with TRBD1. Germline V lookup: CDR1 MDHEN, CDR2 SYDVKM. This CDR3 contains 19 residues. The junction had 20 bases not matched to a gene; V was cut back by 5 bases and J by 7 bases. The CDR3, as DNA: TGTGCCAGCAGTCCTTACGGCGCGCTTGGACAGGGGAAGGGTGAAAAACTGTTTTTT. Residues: CASSPYGALGQGKGEKLFF.

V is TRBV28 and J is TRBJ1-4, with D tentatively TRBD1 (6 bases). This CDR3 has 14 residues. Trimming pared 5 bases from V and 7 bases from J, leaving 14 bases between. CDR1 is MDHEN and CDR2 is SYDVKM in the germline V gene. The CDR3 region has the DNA TGTGCCAGCAGTCCCACAGGGTTCGGTGAAAAACTGTTTTTT. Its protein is CASSPTGFGEKLFF.

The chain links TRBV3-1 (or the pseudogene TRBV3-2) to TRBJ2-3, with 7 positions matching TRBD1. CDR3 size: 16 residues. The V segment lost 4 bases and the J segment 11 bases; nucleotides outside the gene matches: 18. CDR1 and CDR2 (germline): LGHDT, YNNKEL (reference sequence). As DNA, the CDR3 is TGTGCCAGCAGCCGGGACAGAATTCTTGGGGCTTCTGGGCAGTATTTT. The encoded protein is CASSRDRILGASGQYF.

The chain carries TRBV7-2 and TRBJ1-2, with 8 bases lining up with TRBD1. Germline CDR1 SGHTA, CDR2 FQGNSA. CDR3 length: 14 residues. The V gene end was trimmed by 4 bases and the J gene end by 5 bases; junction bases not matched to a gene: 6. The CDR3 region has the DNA TGTGCCAGCAGCTCCGACAGGGGTTGGTATGGCTACACCTTC. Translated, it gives CASSSDRGWYGYTF.

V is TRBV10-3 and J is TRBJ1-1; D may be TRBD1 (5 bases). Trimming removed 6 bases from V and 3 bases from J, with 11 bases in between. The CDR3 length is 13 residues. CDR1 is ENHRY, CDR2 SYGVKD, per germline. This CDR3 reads CAISQRGDTEAFF. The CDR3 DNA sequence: TGTGCCATCAGCCAACGGGGGGACACTGAAGCTTTCTTT.

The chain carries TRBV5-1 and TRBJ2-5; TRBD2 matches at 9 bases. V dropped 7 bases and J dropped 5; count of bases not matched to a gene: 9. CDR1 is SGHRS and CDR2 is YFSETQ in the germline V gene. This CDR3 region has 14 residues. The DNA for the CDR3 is TGCGCCAGCCATCGCGGGGGGGAAATGGAGACCCAGTACTTC. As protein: CASHRGGEMETQYF.

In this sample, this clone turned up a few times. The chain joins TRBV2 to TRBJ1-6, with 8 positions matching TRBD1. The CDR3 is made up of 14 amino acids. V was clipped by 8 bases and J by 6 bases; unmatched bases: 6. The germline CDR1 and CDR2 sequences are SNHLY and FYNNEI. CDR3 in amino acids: CASARQGPNSPLHF. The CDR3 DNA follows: TGTGCCAGCGCTCGACAGGGGCCTAATTCACCCCTCCACTTT.

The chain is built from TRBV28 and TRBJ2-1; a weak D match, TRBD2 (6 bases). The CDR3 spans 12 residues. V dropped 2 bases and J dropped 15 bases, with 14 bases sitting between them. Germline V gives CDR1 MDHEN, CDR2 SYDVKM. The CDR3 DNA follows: TGTGCCAGCAGTTTAGCGGGAAATGTTCCGTTCTTC. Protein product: CASSLAGNVPFF.

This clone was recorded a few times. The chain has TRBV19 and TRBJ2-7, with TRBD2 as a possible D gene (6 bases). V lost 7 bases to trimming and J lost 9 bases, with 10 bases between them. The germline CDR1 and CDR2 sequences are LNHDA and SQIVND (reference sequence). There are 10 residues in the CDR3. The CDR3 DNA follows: TGTGCCAGTAAAAGGGGAGGGCAGTACGTC. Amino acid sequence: CASKRGGQYV.

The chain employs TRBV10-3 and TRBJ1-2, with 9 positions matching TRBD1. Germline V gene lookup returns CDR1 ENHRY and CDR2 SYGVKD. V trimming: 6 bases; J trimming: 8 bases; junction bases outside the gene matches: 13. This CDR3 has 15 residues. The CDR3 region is CAIRWEGTGSGGYTF. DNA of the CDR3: TGTGCCATCAGGTGGGAGGGGACAGGGAGTGGCGGCTACACCTTC.

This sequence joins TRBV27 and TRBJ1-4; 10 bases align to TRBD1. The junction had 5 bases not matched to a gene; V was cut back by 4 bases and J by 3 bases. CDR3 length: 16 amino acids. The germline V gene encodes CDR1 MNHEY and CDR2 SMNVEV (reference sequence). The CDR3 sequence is CASSSTGGAANEKLFF. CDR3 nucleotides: TGTGCCAGCAGTTCGACAGGGGGCGCGGCTAATGAAAAACTGTTTTTT.

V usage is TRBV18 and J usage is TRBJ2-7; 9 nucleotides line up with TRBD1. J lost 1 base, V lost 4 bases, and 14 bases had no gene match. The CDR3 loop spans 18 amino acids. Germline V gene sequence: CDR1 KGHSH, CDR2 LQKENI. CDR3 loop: CASSQLRDRAGLSYEQYF. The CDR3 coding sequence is TGTGCCAGCTCACAACTCCGGGACAGGGCCGGATTATCCTACGAGCAGTACTTC.

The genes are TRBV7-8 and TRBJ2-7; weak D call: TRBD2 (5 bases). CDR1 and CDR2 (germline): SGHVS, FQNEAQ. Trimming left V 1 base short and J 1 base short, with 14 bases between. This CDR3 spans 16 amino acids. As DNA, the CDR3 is TGTGCCAGCAGCTTAGGTAGGACTGCTCAATCCTACGAGCAGTACGTC. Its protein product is CASSLGRTAQSYEQYV.

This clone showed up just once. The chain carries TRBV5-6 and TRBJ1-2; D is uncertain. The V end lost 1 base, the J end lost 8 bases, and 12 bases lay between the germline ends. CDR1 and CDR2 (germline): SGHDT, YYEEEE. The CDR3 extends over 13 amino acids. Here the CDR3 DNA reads TGTGCCAGCAGCTTGTTAGAGCGTGGAGGCTACACCTTC. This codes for CASSLLERGGYTF.

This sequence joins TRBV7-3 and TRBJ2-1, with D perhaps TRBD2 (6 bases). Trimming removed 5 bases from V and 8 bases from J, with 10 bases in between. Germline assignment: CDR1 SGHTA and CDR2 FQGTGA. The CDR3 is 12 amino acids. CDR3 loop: CASSLWDYEQFF. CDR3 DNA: TGTGCCAGCAGCCTCTGGGACTATGAGCAGTTCTTC.

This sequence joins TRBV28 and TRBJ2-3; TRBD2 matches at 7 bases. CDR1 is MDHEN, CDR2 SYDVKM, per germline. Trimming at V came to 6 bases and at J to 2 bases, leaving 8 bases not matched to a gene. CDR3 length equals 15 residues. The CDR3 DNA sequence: TGTGCCAGCAGACCGGGAGGCGGAAACACAGATACGCAGTATTTT. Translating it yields CASRPGGGNTDTQYF.

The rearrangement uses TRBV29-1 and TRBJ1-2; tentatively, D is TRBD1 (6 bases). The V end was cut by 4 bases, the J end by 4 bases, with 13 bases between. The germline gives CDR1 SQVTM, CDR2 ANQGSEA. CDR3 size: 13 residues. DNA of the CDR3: TGCAGCGTTGGGGGACAAGGCGGCTATGGCTACACCTTC. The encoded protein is CSVGGQGGYGYTF.

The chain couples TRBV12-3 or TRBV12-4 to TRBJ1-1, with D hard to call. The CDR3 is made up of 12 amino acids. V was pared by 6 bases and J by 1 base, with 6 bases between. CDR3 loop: CASSQWNTEAFF. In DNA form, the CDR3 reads TGTGCCAGCAGCCAGTGGAACACTGAAGCTTTCTTT.

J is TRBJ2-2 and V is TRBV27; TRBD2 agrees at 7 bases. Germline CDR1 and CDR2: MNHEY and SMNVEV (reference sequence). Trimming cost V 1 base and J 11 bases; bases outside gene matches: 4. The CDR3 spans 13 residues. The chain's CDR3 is CASSLWGGRELFF. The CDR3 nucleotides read TGTGCCAGCAGTTTATGGGGAGGGAGAGAGCTGTTTTTT.

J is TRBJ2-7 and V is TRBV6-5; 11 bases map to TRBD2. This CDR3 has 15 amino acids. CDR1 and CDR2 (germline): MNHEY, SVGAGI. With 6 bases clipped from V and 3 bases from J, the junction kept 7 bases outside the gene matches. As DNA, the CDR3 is TGTGCCAGCAGACCGGGACTAGCGGAAGACTACGAGCAGTACTTC. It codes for CASRPGLAEDYEQYF.

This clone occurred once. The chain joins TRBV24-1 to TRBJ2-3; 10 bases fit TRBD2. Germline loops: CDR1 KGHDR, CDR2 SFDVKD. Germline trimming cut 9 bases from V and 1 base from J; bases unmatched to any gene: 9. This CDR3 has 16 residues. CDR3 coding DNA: TGTGCCACCGCGCAAGCGGGGGGGCCGCGCACAGATACGCAGTATTTT. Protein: CATAQAGGPRTDTQYF.

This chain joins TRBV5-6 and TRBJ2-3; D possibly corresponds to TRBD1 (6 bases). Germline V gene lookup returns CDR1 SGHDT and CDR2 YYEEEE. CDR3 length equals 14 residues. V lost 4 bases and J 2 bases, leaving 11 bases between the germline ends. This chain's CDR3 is CASSPRGITDTQYF. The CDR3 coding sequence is TGTGCCAGCAGCCCAAGGGGGATCACAGATACGCAGTATTTT.

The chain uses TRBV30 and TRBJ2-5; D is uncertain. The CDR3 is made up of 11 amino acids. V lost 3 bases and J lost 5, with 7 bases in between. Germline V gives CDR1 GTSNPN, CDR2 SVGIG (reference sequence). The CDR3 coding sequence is TGTGCCTGGAGCACCAGGGAGACCCAGTACTTC. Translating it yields CAWSTRETQYF.

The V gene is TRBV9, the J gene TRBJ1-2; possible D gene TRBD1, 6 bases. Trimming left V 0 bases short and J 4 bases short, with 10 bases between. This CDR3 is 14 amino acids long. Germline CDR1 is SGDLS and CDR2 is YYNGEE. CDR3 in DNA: TGTGCCAGCAGCGTAGCAGGGGTCGGCTATGGCTACACCTTC. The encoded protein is CASSVAGVGYGYTF.